The clone carrying this TCR beta chain was detected only a few times. Antigen unknown. The data are from a study of blood T cells in healthy people across ages. Isolated per sample were at least 6 million PBMCs. Study results and caveats: Greater diversity and more naive CD4+ cells were seen in long-lived donors than in aged donors.

V was cut by 3 bases and J by 4 bases, with 5 bases left in between. Germline lookup yields CDR1 SGHDN and CDR2 FVKESK. This CDR3 is 12 amino acids long. A second PCR, run for about 6 to 12 cycles, used a sample-barcoded 5' primer plus a J-beta primer mix. Every sample gave at least 3 million paired-end reads containing CDR3. TCRdb passed the 5' RACE reads through MiXCR, listing each CDR3 protein once. The table lists about 1.6 million distinct CDR3 sequences, around 36% of them singletons. The TCR originated in a young woman in good health. The chain uses TRBV14 and TRBJ2-3; no clear D gene. The specimen was blood. The CDR3 loop is CASSHAPDTQYF. CDR3 in DNA: TGTGCCAGCAGCCATGCGCCAGATACGCAGTATTTT.